Listed here is a single T cell receptor beta chain. Per the original methods: Reference gene primer amplification gave estimated nucleated cell counts. Generated by immunoSEQ multiplex PCR, the TCRdb table keeps only in-frame clones and is missing some. V and J calls and clone size are copied from that table; D and trimming were computed from the DNA. The sample comprises 350,000 to 400,000 clones, around 92% of which are singletons, and approximately 3% rests with the top ten. These data originate in a study of blood T cell repertoires in COVID-19. On the study more broadly: T cells, B-cell-depleted T cells, or PBMCs provided the cDNA or gDNA that served as material.

Sequencing was performed on peripheral blood. The receptor was derived from a woman aged 30 to 39 with COVID-19, enrolled during active disease.

In DNA, the CDR3 is TGTGCCATCCCGGGACTAGAAAACACCGGGGAGCTGTTTTTT. As protein: CAIPGLENTGELFF. V and J are TRBV6-4 and TRBJ2-2; TRBD2 agrees at 8 bases. With 10 bases clipped from V and 2 bases from J, the junction kept 6 bases outside the gene matches. This CDR3 contains 14 residues. Looked up from germline, CDR1 is MRHNA and CDR2 is SNTAGT.